This T cell receptor (beta chain) was identified in a study of regulatory T cells in long-lasting Graves disease. Across the study: Graves' patients, newly diagnosed, had taken antithyroid drugs under 3 months.

Assembly of TCR beta libraries relied on iRepertoire HTBI primers together with Arm-PCR of CDR3 regions. TCRdb reprocessed the multiplex PCR reads with MiXCR, giving one entry per CDR3 protein. The sample lists under 300,000 distinct CDR3 sequences, roughly a fifth occurring once. Study outcomes and limitations: Only peripheral blood was studied, not thyroid tissue. Authors noted too few samples as a limitation.

The CDR3 runs to 13 residues. The V segment lost 6 bases and the J segment 8 bases; nucleotides outside the gene matches: 8. Germline V gives CDR1 SQVTM, CDR2 ANQGSEA. Time point of the sample: newly diagnosed GD, antithyroid drugs for less than 3 months. After RNA was extracted from PBMCs, the TCR library was made from it. An endocrinology department located in Xi'an, China, was where the patients came from. This clonotype was picked up a small number of times. The antigen remains undetermined. The sequence came from a female donor with Graves disease. The genes are TRBV29-1 and TRBJ2-4, with 9 bases aligning to TRBD1. Sample: peripheral blood mononuclear cells (PBMCs), taken at new diagnosis, from a patient treated with antithyroid drugs. CDR3 protein: CSVGTGSVDIQYF. The DNA of the CDR3 is TGCAGCGTGGGGACAGGGTCGGTCGACATTCAGTACTTC.